Below are 17 T cell receptor beta chains sequenced from a single sample in a study of blood T cell repertoires in COVID-19 (TCRdb year 2020). Library generation was performed with the immunoSEQ multiplex PCR assay. Here the immuneACCESS table is served through TCRdb, limited to in-frame sequences with V and J called. Missing clones are a known gap in these copies; in checked studies unresolved V genes cover under half, and the rest lacks a known reason. A total of approximately 68,000 clones appear in this sample, under 90% of them only once. The ten largest account for approximately 11% of the sample. Sequences were obtained from peripheral blood. These receptors all come from a man aged 65 to 79 with active or convalescent COVID-19.

The chain has TRBV5-1 and TRBJ2-2, with D possibly TRBD1 on 5 matching bases. CDR3 length: 14 amino acids. CDR1 and CDR2 (germline): SGHRS, YFSETQ. V lost 6 bases and J lost 0, with 9 bases in between. The CDR3 is CASIRQPNTGELFF. CDR3 nucleotides: TGCGCCAGCATAAGACAGCCGAACACCGGGGAGCTGTTTTTT.

The gene calls are TRBV5-1 and TRBJ2-5, with D maybe TRBD2 (6 bases). Between the trimmed V and J ends, which lost 4 bases and 2 bases, there was a span of 12 bases. CDR1 is SGHRS, CDR2 YFSETQ, per germline. There are 14 residues in the CDR3. CDR3 coding DNA: TGCGCCAGCAGCCCGGGACTGGAACAAGAGACCCAGTACTTC. Translated: CASSPGLEQETQYF.

The gene calls are TRBV5-1 and TRBJ2-5, with D tentatively TRBD2 (6 bases). The CDR3 extends over 14 amino acids. The germline V gene encodes CDR1 SGHRS and CDR2 YFSETQ. V gave up 4 bases and J gave up 2 bases, with 12 bases separating them. The DNA for the CDR3 is TGCGCCAGCAGCAGTTTAGCGGAGCAAGAGACCCAGTACTTC. Its translation: CASSSLAEQETQYF.

V gene TRBV9 combines with J gene TRBJ1-3, with D uncertain. CDR1 is SGDLS, CDR2 YYNGEE, per germline. This CDR3 has 15 residues. V was clipped by 4 bases and J by 0 bases, with 11 bases between them. The CDR3 DNA sequence: TGTGCCAGCAGCCCAACCTCCTACTCTGGAAACACCATATATTTT. It specifies CASSPTSYSGNTIYF.

The chain links TRBV19 to TRBJ2-3, with TRBD1 identical over 8 bases. V lost 3 bases, J lost 6 bases, and 2 bases stayed unmatched. From germline, CDR1 is LNHDA and CDR2 SQIVND (reference sequence). CDR3 length: 13 amino acids. In nucleotides, the CDR3 is TGTGCCAGTAGTATCAGGGGGCACGATACGCAGTATTTT. Protein product: CASSIRGHDTQYF.

V usage is TRBV10-3 and J usage is TRBJ2-2; 10 bases line up with TRBD1. J lost 6 bases, V lost 10 bases, and 8 bases had no gene match. The CDR3 covers 14 residues. Germline CDR1 and CDR2: ENHRY and SYGVKD. Written as DNA, the CDR3 is TGTGCCAGCAAAGCCGGGACAGGGGCCGGGGAGCTGTTTTTT. This encodes CASKAGTGAGELFF.

The CDR3 sequence: CASSLRPGDGNTIYF. The DNA of the CDR3 is TGTGCCAGCTCTTTGCGGCCGGGAGACGGAAACACCATATATTTT. This chain links TRBV28 with TRBJ1-3; D remains ambiguous. V was clipped by 8 bases and J by 4 bases, with 18 bases between them. Looked up from germline, CDR1 is MDHEN and CDR2 is SYDVKM. This CDR3 has 15 residues.

The chain couples TRBV7-2 to TRBJ2-7; the match to TRBD1 covers 8 bases. Germline loops: CDR1 SGHTA, CDR2 FQGNSA. This CDR3 spans 15 amino acids. J was trimmed by 0 bases and V by 8 bases; bases with no gene match: 9. CDR3 residues: CASGTHDRGSYEQYF. The CDR3 DNA sequence: TGTGCCAGCGGCACACATGACAGGGGCTCCTACGAGCAGTACTTC.

The V call is TRBV5-1, the J call TRBJ2-1; the match to TRBD2 covers 9 bases. In germline, CDR1 is SGHRS, CDR2 YFSETQ. There are 15 residues in the CDR3. The trim removed 4 bases at V and 5 bases at J, leaving 7 bases unmatched. The CDR3 reads CASSKGTSKDNEQFF. In DNA form, the CDR3 reads TGCGCCAGCAGCAAAGGGACTAGCAAGGACAATGAGCAGTTCTTC.

The J gene is TRBJ2-5, the V gene TRBV5-8; maybe TRBD1 (6 bases). This CDR3 has 11 amino acids. Trimming pared 9 bases from V and 5 bases from J, leaving 11 bases between. Germline V lookup: CDR1 SGHTS, CDR2 YDEGEE. The CDR3 bases are TGTGCCAACCGACAGGCGGAGACCCAGTACTTC. Its translation is CANRQAETQYF.

The gene calls are TRBV5-1 and TRBJ1-1; 10 nucleotides match TRBD1. V dropped 3 bases and J dropped 3; count of bases not matched to a gene: 8. Germline values: CDR1 SGHRS, CDR2 YFSETQ. The CDR3 runs to 16 residues. The CDR3 DNA reads as TGCGCCAGCAGCTCTCCCCCAGGACAGGGGGACACTGAAGCTTTCTTT. Amino acid sequence: CASSSPPGQGDTEAFF.

The chain joins TRBV25-1 to TRBJ1-2; D uncertain. Germline CDR1 and CDR2: MGHDK and SYGVNS. The ends were cut back, 0 bases at V and 5 bases at J, with 7 bases in the middle. The CDR3 covers 13 residues. The CDR3 region has the DNA TGTGCCAGCAGTGAATATGGCAGTTATGGCTACACCTTC. Its translation: CASSEYGSYGYTF.

This chain connects TRBV4-1 to TRBJ1-2, with 8 bases fitting TRBD1. V lost 0 bases to trimming and J lost 3 bases; unmatched junction nucleotides: 9. Germline loops: CDR1 MGHRA, CDR2 YSYEKL. This CDR3 has 17 amino acids. The CDR3 DNA is TGCGCCAGCAGCCAAGATCATTACGGACAGGGTCACTATGGCTACACCTTC. Protein: CASSQDHYGQGHYGYTF.

The chain carries TRBV6-5 and TRBJ1-5; TRBD1 might be the D (6 bases). CDR1 MNHEY and CDR2 SVGAGI come from the germline V gene. The CDR3 loop spans 13 amino acids. Between the trimmed V and J ends, which lost 5 bases and 7 bases, there was a span of 12 bases. This chain's CDR3 is CASSNRGNQPQHF. CDR3 nucleotides: TGTGCCAGCAGTAATAGGGGGAACCAGCCCCAGCATTTT.

The gene calls are TRBV14 and TRBJ2-3; 7 nucleotides match TRBD1. The V and J ends lost 6 bases and 0 bases, in that order; junction bases with no gene match: 9. CDR1 and CDR2 from the germline V gene are SGHDN and FVKESK. The CDR3 totals 16 residues. CDR3 bases: TGTGCCAGCAGTCGGGACAGAACCCCTAGCACAGATACGCAGTATTTT. Translation: CASSRDRTPSTDTQYF. Full variable domain (missing parts from reference TRBV14 and TRBJ2-3): EAGVTQFPSHSVIEKGQTVTLRCDPISGHDNLYWYRRVMGKEIKFLLHFVKESKQDESGMPNNRFLAERTGGTYSTLKVQPAELEDSGVYFCASSRDRTPSTDTQYFGPGTRLTVL.

This chain links TRBV7-2 with TRBJ2-7, with 7 bases fitting TRBD1. The CDR3 runs 14 residues. Germline CDR1 reads SGHTA; CDR2 reads FQGNSA. Trimming at V came to 1 base and at J to 3 bases, leaving 3 bases not matched to a gene. In DNA form, the CDR3 reads TGTGCCAGCAGCTTAGAAGGGACAGACTACGAGCAGTACTTC. This sequence encodes CASSLEGTDYEQYF.

This chain joins TRBV5-1 and TRBJ2-1; 7 nucleotides align to TRBD2. This CDR3 is built from 18 residues. The junction had 14 bases not matched to a gene; V was cut back by 2 bases and J by 3 bases. The germline V gene encodes CDR1 SGHRS and CDR2 YFSETQ. The CDR3 reads CASSLLLAAGGYYNEQFF. Written as DNA, the CDR3 is TGCGCCAGCAGCTTACTCCTAGCGGCCGGGGGGTACTACAATGAGCAGTTCTTC.